Sequencing of this T cell receptor (beta chain) was carried out in a study of identical twins. The cDNA had a unique molecular identifier and a template-switch universal primer site. One entry per CDR3 protein results from TCRdb running MiXCR on the 5' RACE reads. This sample has roughly 240,000 distinct CDR3 sequences, with roughly 7% found just once. Losses at the gene ends were 0 bases for V and 3 bases for J; bases not matched to a gene: 2. The CDR3 contains 16 residues. Per germline, CDR1 MNHEY and CDR2 SVGEGT. Broader study findings: Possibly, invariant MAIT and iNKT cells partly confounded zero-insertion analyses. Out-of-frame beta sequences exhibited a weaker degree of excess twin sharing.

This clonotype turned up a few times. What it recognizes is unknown. Another study also made use of these data, one on yellow fever vaccine responses in identical twins.

The sequencing input was memory (CD45RO+) T cells sorted from blood. The chain links TRBV6-2 or TRBV6-3 to TRBJ2-2, with 9 bases aligning to TRBD2. The sequence derives from a woman under 30 in good health. CDR3 loop: CASSYSRLADTGELFF. As DNA, the CDR3 is TGTGCCAGCAGTTACTCGAGACTAGCGGACACCGGGGAGCTGTTTTTT.